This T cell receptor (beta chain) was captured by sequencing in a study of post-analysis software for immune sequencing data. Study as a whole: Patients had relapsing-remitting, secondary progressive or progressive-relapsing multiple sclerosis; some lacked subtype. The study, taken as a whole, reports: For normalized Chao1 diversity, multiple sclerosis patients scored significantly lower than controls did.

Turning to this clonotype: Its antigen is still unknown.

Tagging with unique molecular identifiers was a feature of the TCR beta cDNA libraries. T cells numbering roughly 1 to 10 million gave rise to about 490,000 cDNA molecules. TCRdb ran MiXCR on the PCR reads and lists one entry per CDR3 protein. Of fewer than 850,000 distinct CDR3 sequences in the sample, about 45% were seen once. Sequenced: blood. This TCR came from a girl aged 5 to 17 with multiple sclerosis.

CDR3: CASSPDVGGIQYF. CDR3 in DNA: TGTGCCAGCAGCCCCGATGTTGGGGGCATTCAGTACTTC. This rearrangement joins TRBV3-1 to TRBJ2-4; D possibly matches TRBD1 or TRBD2 (5 bases each). Germline V CDR1 and CDR2: LGHDT, YNNKEL (reference sequence). The CDR3 extends over 13 amino acids. The V gene lost 4 bases and the J gene lost 9 bases, with 13 bases spanning the gap.